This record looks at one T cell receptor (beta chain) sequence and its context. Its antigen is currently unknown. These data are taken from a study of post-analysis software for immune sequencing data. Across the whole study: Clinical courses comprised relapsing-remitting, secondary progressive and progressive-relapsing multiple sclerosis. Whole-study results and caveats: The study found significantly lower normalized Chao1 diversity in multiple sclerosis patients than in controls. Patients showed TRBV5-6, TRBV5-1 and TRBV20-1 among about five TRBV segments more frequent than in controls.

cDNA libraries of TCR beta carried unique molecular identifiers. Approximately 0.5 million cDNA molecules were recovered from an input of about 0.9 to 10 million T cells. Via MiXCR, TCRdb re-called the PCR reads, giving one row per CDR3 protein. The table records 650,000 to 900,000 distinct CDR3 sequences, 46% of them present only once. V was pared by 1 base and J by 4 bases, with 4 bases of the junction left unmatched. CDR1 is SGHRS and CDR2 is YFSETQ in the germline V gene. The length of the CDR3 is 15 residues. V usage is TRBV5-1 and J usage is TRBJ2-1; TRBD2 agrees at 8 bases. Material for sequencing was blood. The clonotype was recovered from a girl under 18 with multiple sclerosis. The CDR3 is CASSLSAGEYNEQFF. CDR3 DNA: TGCGCCAGCAGCTTGTCAGCGGGGGAATACAATGAGCAGTTCTTC.